The rows below give T cell receptor beta chains drawn from one sample of a study of T cell responses to AZD1222 COVID-19 vaccine. Profiling relied on immunoSEQ multiplex PCR, and the TCRdb table lists in-frame clones only, not all of them. The data hold some 130,000 clones, with roughly 80% observed a single time. The sequenced sample was peripheral blood, obtained on day 0 of AZD1222 vaccination. Source of these receptors: an adult in good health. CDR3s include the opening cysteine and the closing phenylalanine or tryptophan. Each record gives: J gene, D gene, clone size, V gene, CDR3 DNA, CDR3 protein. A D gene is named only where the DNA matches it firmly. Clone size is stated in some rows and not others, as once, few, many or a class when expanded.

TRBJ2-7,-,-,TRBV4-1,TGCGCCAGCAGCCAAGAGAGCCCAGAGGACGAGCAGTACTTC,CASSQESPEDEQYF
TRBJ1-2,TRBD1,-,TRBV27,TGTGCCAGCAGTCAACAGGGGATCCTTAACTATGGCTACACCTTC,CASSQQGILNYGYTF
TRBJ2-7,-,-,TRBV29-1,TGCAGCGTCCTTGGACTGAGCTCCTACGAGCAGTACTTC,CSVLGLSSYEQYF
TRBJ1-4,-,once,TRBV5-4,TGTGCCAGCAGCTTGGCCCAGGGCGAAAAACTGTTTTTT,CASSLAQGEKLFF
TRBJ1-4,-,-,TRBV5-1,TGCGCCAGCAGCTTGGTGGTTCGAGGGGAAAAACTGTTTTTT,CASSLVVRGEKLFF
TRBJ1-4,TRBD1,-,TRBV7-6,TGTGCCAGCAGCTTACGAACGACAGGGGTCGGTGGAAATGAAAAACTGTTTTTT,CASSLRTTGVGGNEKLFF
TRBJ1-2,TRBD1,-,TRBV5-1,TGCGCCAGCAGCCTTCCGGGACAGGGCGGGGGCTACACCTTC,CASSLPGQGGGYTF
TRBJ1-1,-,-,TRBV19,TGTGCCAGTAATCCGGCAATATTGAACACTGAAGCTTTCTTT,CASNPAILNTEAFF
TRBJ2-2,-,-,TRBV21-1,TGTGCCAGCTATACGACAGCGAACACCGGGGAGCTGTTTTTT,CASYTTANTGELFF
TRBJ1-3,TRBD1,once,TRBV7-8,TGTGCCAGCAGCTTTGGACAGGGGGCGTTTTCTGGAAACACCATATATTTT,CASSFGQGAFSGNTIYF
TRBJ2-5,-,-,TRBV27,TGTGCCAGCATCCATAAGACCCGGGAGACCCAGTACTTC,CASIHKTRETQYF
TRBJ2-5,-,-,TRBV27,TGTGCCAGCAGTTTATCATGGGTACGTCAAGAGACCCAGTACTTC,CASSLSWVRQETQYF
TRBJ1-2,TRBD1,-,TRBV2,TGTGCCAGCAGTGGCGGGACAGGGGTTCGGTATGGCTACACCTTC,CASSGGTGVRYGYTF
TRBJ1-1,-,few,TRBV11-1,TGTGCCAGCAGCTTAAAGGGGCTGAACACTGAAGCTTTCTTT,CASSLKGLNTEAFF
TRBJ2-1,-,once,TRBV27,TGTGCCAGCTCTGGACCCTCAATTAATCGGGATGAGCAGTTCTTC,CASSGPSINRDEQFF
TRBJ1-5,TRBD1,-,TRBV27,TGTGCCAGCAGCCCCCGGGACAGGGTCGTTCAGCCCCAGCATTTT,CASSPRDRVVQPQHF
TRBJ1-4,-,-,TRBV14,TGTGCCAGCAGCCAAGCGCAATCAAGGAGGGAAAAACTGTTTTTT,CASSQAQSRREKLFF
TRBJ1-2,TRBD1,once,TRBV2,TGTGCCAGCATCCCGGACAGGGCAATGGGCTACACCTTC,CASIPDRAMGYTF
TRBJ2-1,TRBD2,many,TRBV6-1,TGTGCCAGCAGTGAAGCTAGCGGGGGGCCCAATGAGCAGTTCTTC,CASSEASGGPNEQFF
TRBJ2-2,-,-,TRBV7-2,TGTGCCTCGGCCCGCGCGGGGCCCGGGGAGCTGTTTTTT,CASARAGPGELFF
TRBJ2-3,TRBD2,-,TRBV19,TGTGCCAGTAGTCTGCCGGACAGCGGGGGGCCAGGGGATACGCAGTATTTT,CASSLPDSGGPGDTQYF
TRBJ2-2,TRBD1,-,TRBV5-1,TGCGCCAGCAGCCCATTGCCTGGACAGGCAAACACCGGGGAGCTGTTTTTT,CASSPLPGQANTGELFF
TRBJ2-7,-,-,TRBV11-2,TGTGCCAGCAGCTTTGGTCAGGGAACCCCCAGCTCCTACGAGCAGTACTTC,CASSFGQGTPSSYEQYF
TRBJ1-1,-,-,TRBV18,TGTGCCAGCTCACCATTGGACAGCATGAACACTGAAGCTTTCTTT,CASSPLDSMNTEAFF
TRBJ1-2,-,once,TRBV6-5,TGTGCCAGCAGTTACGATTTCGGAGGGTTCCAGTATGGCTACACCTTC,CASSYDFGGFQYGYTF
TRBJ1-5,TRBD1,-,TRBV28,TGTGCCAGCAGTAGACAGGGGGCGATGGGTCAGCCCCAGCATTTT,CASSRQGAMGQPQHF
TRBJ1-5,-,-,TRBV6-5,TGTGCCAGCATCATGGGGACATATAGCAATCAGCCCCAGCATTTT,CASIMGTYSNQPQHF
TRBJ1-5,-,-,TRBV19,TGTGCCAGTACCCCGTGGGTTAGCAATCAGCCCCAGCATTTT,CASTPWVSNQPQHF
TRBJ2-5,TRBD1,-,TRBV3-1/TRBV3-2,TGTGCCAGCAGCAACTTAGTTGACAGGGGGAGGGAGGAGACCCAGTACTTC,CASSNLVDRGREETQYF
TRBJ1-2,-,-,TRBV18,TGTGCCAGCTCACCACGGGAGCCCCCTGGCTACACCTTC,CASSPREPPGYTF
TRBJ1-5,-,-,TRBV19,TGTGCCAGTCGATTCGACAGAAATCAGCCCCAGCATTTT,CASRFDRNQPQHF
TRBJ2-7,-,few,TRBV2,TGTGCCAGCAGTGAAGGTGCCGAGCAGTACTTC,CASSEGAEQYF
TRBJ2-5,-,-,TRBV11-1,TGTGCCAGCAGCTTAATCCGGGGCCGAGAGACCCAGTACTTC,CASSLIRGRETQYF
TRBJ1-6,-,-,TRBV3-1/TRBV3-2,TGTGCCAGCAGCCAAGTTTATTCACCCCTCCACTTT,CASSQVYSPLHF
TRBJ1-2,-,once,TRBV25-1,TGTGCCAGCAGTGAATGGCCCCAGGGCAAAAATGGCTACACCTTC,CASSEWPQGKNGYTF
TRBJ1-5,TRBD1,-,TRBV9,TGTGCCAGCAGCGCGAACAGGGGGCTTGGGCCCCAGCATTTT,CASSANRGLGPQHF
TRBJ2-1,-,-,TRBV28,TGTGCCACCTCGACTTTAGTGGCAGAATCCTACAATGAGCAGTTCTTC,CATSTLVAESYNEQFF
TRBJ1-2,-,-,TRBV28,TGTGCCAGCAGTTTAGGTGCCGGGAGCTATGGCTACACCTTC,CASSLGAGSYGYTF
TRBJ1-1,-,-,TRBV3-1/TRBV3-2,TGTGCCAGCAGCCAAGAATCCAGGGGAGGAGCTTTCTTT,CASSQESRGGAFF
TRBJ2-6,TRBD1,-,TRBV27,TGTGCCAGCAGGTACACGGGGACAGGGGGAACTGGGGCCAACGTCCTGACTTTC,CASRYTGTGGTGANVLTF
TRBJ1-2,-,-,TRBV7-3,TGTGCCAGCAGCTTTGGGTCGGTATATGGCTACACCTTC,CASSFGSVYGYTF
TRBJ1-6,-,-,TRBV9,TGTGCCAGCAGCCCAGGGGAGTATAATTCACCCCTCCACTTT,CASSPGEYNSPLHF
TRBJ2-2,TRBD1,-,TRBV7-2,TGTGCCAGCAGCTTCAGACAGGGTAGGACCGGGGAGCTGTTTTTT,CASSFRQGRTGELFF
TRBJ1-2,TRBD1,-,TRBV19,TGTGCCAGTAGTCCCCGGGACAGGGAAGTGAAGGGCTACACCTTC,CASSPRDREVKGYTF